This paragraph reports one T cell receptor beta chain. Antigen specificity is unknown. Generated by immunoSEQ multiplex PCR, the TCRdb table keeps only in-frame clones and is missing some. This table has 130,000 to 150,000 clones, approximately 90% appearing once. This sample is drawn from a study of T cell responses to AZD1222 COVID-19 vaccine. Whole-study results and caveats: Spike-wide coverage was observed for vaccine-associated CD4 TCRs, with dominant responses at 160-218 and 743-854. Seropositivity was recorded at baseline in only 6 or 7 AZD1222 recipients. As reported, nearly half of all spike-specific TCRs target variant regions that are unmutated. Sampling captured repertoires only after the peak T cell response.

The V gene end was trimmed by 4 bases and the J gene end by 0 bases; junction bases not matched to a gene: 3. The CDR3 spans 14 residues. Germline CDR1 is LGHNA and CDR2 is YNFKEQ. Sequences were derived from peripheral blood, sampled on day 0 of AZD1222 vaccination. The source of this sequence is an adult in good health. The chain links TRBV4-2 to TRBJ2-7; 7 positions match TRBD1. CDR3 sequence reads: CASSPNRGSYEQYF. The CDR3 DNA follows: TGTGCCAGCAGCCCGAACAGGGGCTCCTACGAGCAGTACTTC.